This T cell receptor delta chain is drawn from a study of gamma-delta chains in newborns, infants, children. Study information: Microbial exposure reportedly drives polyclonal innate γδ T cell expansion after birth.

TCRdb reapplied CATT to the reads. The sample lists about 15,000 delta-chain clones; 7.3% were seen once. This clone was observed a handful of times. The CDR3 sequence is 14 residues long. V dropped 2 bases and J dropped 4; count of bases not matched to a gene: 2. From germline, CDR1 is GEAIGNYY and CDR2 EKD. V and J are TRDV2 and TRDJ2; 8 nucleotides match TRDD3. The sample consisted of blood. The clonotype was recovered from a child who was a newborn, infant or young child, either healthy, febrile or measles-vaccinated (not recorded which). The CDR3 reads CACDNLGETAQLFF. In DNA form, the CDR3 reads TGTGCCTGTGACAACCTGGGGGAGACAGCACAACTCTTCTTT.